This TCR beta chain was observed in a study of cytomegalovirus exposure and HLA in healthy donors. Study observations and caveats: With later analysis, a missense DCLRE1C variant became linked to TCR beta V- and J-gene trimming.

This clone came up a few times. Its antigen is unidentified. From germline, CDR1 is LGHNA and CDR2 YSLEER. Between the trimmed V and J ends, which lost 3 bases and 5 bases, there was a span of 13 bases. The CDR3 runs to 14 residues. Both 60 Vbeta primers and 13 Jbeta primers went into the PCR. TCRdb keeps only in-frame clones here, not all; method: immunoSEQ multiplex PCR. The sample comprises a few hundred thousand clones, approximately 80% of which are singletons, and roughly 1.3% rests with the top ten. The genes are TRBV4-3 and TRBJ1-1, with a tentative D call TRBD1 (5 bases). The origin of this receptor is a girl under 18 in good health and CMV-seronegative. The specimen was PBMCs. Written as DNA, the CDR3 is TGCGCCAGCAGCCATCCAGGGAAGGGGACTGAAGCTTTCTTT. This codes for CASSHPGKGTEAFF.